These T cell receptor beta chains were read from a single sample in a study of chemoradiotherapy in HPV16-positive cancers. Here immunoSEQ multiplex PCR was the method, and the copy in TCRdb shows in-frame clones only, minus some. The sample shows more than 12,000 clones, about 90% of them seen only once. The input for sequencing was blood, taken from a patient who underwent chemoradiotherapy. These receptors were collected from a human donor with HPV-associated anogenital cancer. The CDR3 runs from the conserved cysteine through the conserved F or W. A D gene is named only where the DNA matches it firmly. The size field is filled for only some rows; it gives once, few, many or a size class.

D gene	J gene	CDR3 length	clone size	V gene	CDR3 protein	CDR3 DNA
NA	TRBJ2-7	13	NA	TRBV11-3	CASSFGTGREQYF	TGTGCCAGCAGCTTTGGGACGGGTCGGGAGCAGTACTTC
TRBD1	TRBJ1-2	13	NA	TRBV7-3	CASSPGQGYGYTF	TGTGCCAGCAGCCCGGGACAGGGATATGGCTACACCTTC
NA	TRBJ1-1	12	NA	TRBV18	CASSPYEAEAFF	TGTGCCAGCTCACCTTACGAGGCTGAAGCTTTCTTT
NA	TRBJ1-1	15	NA	TRBV19	CASSIPGTGNTEAFF	TGTGCCAGTAGTATCCCAGGGACGGGGAACACTGAAGCTTTCTTT
NA	TRBJ2-5	15	once	TRBV15	CATSRGWGASETQYF	TGTGCCACCAGCAGGGGCTGGGGGGCGAGTGAGACCCAGTACTTC
TRBD1	TRBJ2-2	15	NA	TRBV2	CATLMDRGNTGELFF	TGTGCCACATTGATGGACAGGGGCAACACCGGGGAGCTGTTTTTT
NA	TRBJ2-3	16	NA	TRBV11-3	CASSLEGARGTDTQYF	TGTGCCAGCAGCTTAGAGGGGGCCAGGGGTACAGATACGCAGTATTTT
NA	TRBJ2-5	14	NA	TRBV28	CASSLSEGRETQYF	TGTGCCAGCAGTTTATCTGAGGGCCGAGAGACCCAGTACTTC
NA	TRBJ2-3	15	NA	TRBV4-2	CASSQGAGDTDTQYF	TGTGCCAGCAGCCAAGGAGCAGGGGACACAGATACGCAGTATTTT
NA	TRBJ1-1	15	NA	TRBV5-1	CASSLDLNMNTEAFF	TGCGCCAGCAGCTTGGATCTAAACATGAACACTGAAGCTTTCTTT
TRBD1	TRBJ2-7	15	NA	TRBV5-5	CASSLDGTGTYEQYF	TGTGCCAGCAGCTTGGATGGGACAGGGACCTACGAGCAGTACTTC
NA	TRBJ2-1	11	NA	TRBV2	CASEVLTEQFF	TGTGCCAGCGAGGTCCTTACTGAGCAGTTCTTC
TRBD1	TRBJ1-2	16	NA	TRBV19	CASLGTGSAPNYGYTF	TGTGCCAGCCTTGGGACAGGCTCGGCCCCTAACTATGGCTACACCTTC
NA	TRBJ1-5	14	NA	TRBV2	CASKGWWFGQPQHF	TGTGCCAGCAAAGGATGGTGGTTTGGCCAGCCCCAGCATTTT
NA	TRBJ1-1	15	NA	TRBV2	CASSEAPGRNTEAFF	TGTGCCAGCAGTGAAGCGCCCGGGCGGAACACTGAAGCTTTCTTT
NA	TRBJ2-1	13	NA	TRBV18	CASSPQAYNEQFF	TGTGCCAGCTCACCCCAAGCCTACAATGAGCAGTTCTTC
NA	TRBJ1-1	13	NA	TRBV10-3	CAISPVGNTEAFF	TGTGCCATCTCCCCGGTAGGAAACACTGAAGCTTTCTTT
NA	TRBJ2-5	15	NA	TRBV15	CATSRDRTPQETQYF	TGTGCCACCAGCAGAGACCGAACTCCCCAAGAGACCCAGTACTTC
NA	TRBJ1-5	14	NA	TRBV28	CASSLWEGTQPQHF	TGTGCCAGCAGTTTATGGGAGGGTACCCAGCCCCAGCATTTT
NA	TRBJ1-2	15	NA	TRBV21-1	CASSSKPGLVYGYTF	TGTGCCAGCAGCTCAAAGCCTGGTCTTGTCTATGGCTACACCTTC
NA	TRBJ1-6	15	once	TRBV5-1	CASSTVGLLNSPLHF	TGCGCCAGCAGCACGGTGGGACTACTTAATTCACCCCTCCACTTT
NA	TRBJ2-5	14	NA	TRBV18	CASSPLTSQETQYF	TGTGCCAGCTCACCACTAACTTCGCAAGAGACCCAGTACTTC
NA	TRBJ1-5	14	NA	TRBV7-2	CASSFAGTGQPQHF	TGTGCCAGCAGCTTTGCAGGGACCGGTCAGCCCCAGCATTTT
TRBD1	TRBJ2-7	13	NA	TRBV2	CASSESGGYEQYF	TGTGCCAGCAGTGAATCAGGGGGCTACGAGCAGTACTTC
NA	TRBJ2-7	12	NA	TRBV14	CASSQGYGPQYF	TGTGCCAGCAGCCAAGGCTATGGACCGCAGTACTTC
TRBD1	TRBJ1-2	15	NA	TRBV28	CASIPGQGAVYGYTF	TGTGCCAGCATTCCGGGACAGGGGGCGGTCTATGGCTACACCTTC
NA	TRBJ1-5	15	NA	TRBV6-1	CASSRPGQVNQPQHF	TGTGCCAGCAGCCGACCGGGACAAGTAAATCAGCCCCAGCATTTT
NA	TRBJ2-7	15	NA	TRBV5-1	CASSLAGHPSREQYF	TGCGCCAGCAGCTTGGCGGGACACCCCTCCAGGGAGCAGTACTTC
NA	TRBJ1-1	15	NA	TRBV27	CASSFSPGLNTEAFF	TGTGCCAGCAGTTTCAGTCCAGGGCTCAACACTGAAGCTTTCTTT
NA	TRBJ2-3	12	few	TRBV9	CASKGDGDTQYF	TGTGCCAGCAAGGGGGATGGGGATACGCAGTATTTT
TRBD1	TRBJ2-1	15	NA	TRBV25-1	CASSDFDRVYNEQFF	TGTGCCAGCAGTGACTTCGACAGGGTCTACAATGAGCAGTTCTTC
NA	TRBJ1-1	14	NA	TRBV30	CAWSVGLPSTEAFF	TGTGCCTGGAGTGTCGGCTTACCGAGCACTGAAGCTTTCTTT
NA	TRBJ2-1	15	NA	TRBV11-2	CASSLVEGVYNEQFF	TGTGCCAGCAGCTTAGTTGAGGGGGTATACAATGAGCAGTTCTTC
TRBD1	TRBJ2-5	15	NA	TRBV7-3	CASSLRGTGVETQYF	TGTGCCAGCAGCTTACGCGGGACAGGGGTCGAGACCCAGTACTTC
NA	TRBJ1-1	16	NA	TRBV29-1	CSAPLSAGSLNTEAFF	TGCAGCGCCCCCCTGTCGGCAGGCTCCTTGAACACTGAAGCTTTCTTT
NA	TRBJ1-2	13	NA	TRBV27	CASSLRGGYGYTF	TGTGCCAGCAGTTTACGGGGCGGCTATGGCTACACCTTC
NA	TRBJ1-5	15	NA	TRBV7-9	CASSSGTASNQPQHF	TGTGCCAGCAGCTCAGGGACGGCTAGCAATCAGCCCCAGCATTTT
TRBD1	TRBJ2-7	15	NA	TRBV27	CASRPQGLGGYEQYF	TGTGCCAGCAGACCACAGGGGCTTGGGGGATACGAGCAGTACTTC
TRBD1	TRBJ1-6	22	NA	TRBV28	CASSFFSSPGTGARVRGSPLHF	TGTGCCAGCAGTTTCTTTTCCTCACCCGGGACAGGGGCCCGAGTGCGGGGTTCACCCCTCCACTTT
NA	TRBJ1-3	16	NA	TRBV15	CATSREQRGPGNTIYF	TGTGCCACCAGCAGAGAACAACGGGGTCCTGGAAACACCATATATTTT
NA	TRBJ1-4	12	NA	TRBV7-9	CASSSWVEKLFF	TGTGCCAGCAGCTCTTGGGTTGAAAAACTGTTTTTT
NA	TRBJ1-4	13	NA	TRBV6-5	CASSSEDREKLFF	TGTGCCAGCAGTTCTGAGGACAGAGAAAAACTGTTTTTT
TRBD2	TRBJ2-5	17	NA	TRBV11-2	CASSPQTSGLPGETQYF	TGTGCCAGCAGCCCCCAGACTAGCGGCCTGCCGGGGGAGACCCAGTACTTC
NA	TRBJ1-3	11	NA	TRBV10-2	CASIYTNTIYF	TGCGCCAGCATTTACACAAACACCATATATTTT
TRBD1	TRBJ2-1	16	NA	TRBV19	CASSITAGGSYNEQFF	TGTGCCAGCAGTATCACCGCAGGGGGCTCCTACAATGAGCAGTTCTTC
NA	TRBJ1-2	12	NA	TRBV11-2	CASSLDRDRYTF	TGTGCCAGCAGCTTAGACAGGGATCGCTACACCTTC
NA	TRBJ2-3	12	once	TRBV2	CASTWRLGTQYF	TGTGCCAGCACTTGGCGGCTGGGGACGCAGTATTTT
TRBD2	TRBJ2-1	12	NA	TRBV27	CASISGSYEQFF	TGTGCATCGATCAGCGGGAGCTATGAGCAGTTCTTC
NA	TRBJ1-1	13	NA	TRBV5-1	CASHGEVNTEAFF	TGCGCCAGCCACGGGGAGGTGAACACTGAAGCTTTCTTT
NA	TRBJ1-5	13	NA	TRBV7-9	CASSFNVNQPQHF	TGTGCCAGCAGCTTCAACGTCAATCAGCCCCAGCATTTT
TRBD1	TRBJ1-4	14	NA	TRBV7-9	CASSPGQGSEKLFF	TGTGCCAGCAGCCCAGGACAGGGTAGCGAAAAACTGTTTTTT
NA	TRBJ2-3	14	NA	TRBV28	CASSLSQGADTQYF	TGTGCCAGCAGTTTATCCCAGGGCGCAGATACGCAGTATTTT
NA	TRBJ1-2	15	NA	TRBV7-2	CASSLGIGANYGYTF	TGTGCCAGCAGCTTAGGTATAGGAGCTAACTATGGCTACACCTTC
TRBD1	TRBJ2-5	15	NA	TRBV11-2	CASSIDRGVQETQYF	TGTGCCAGCAGCATAGACAGGGGCGTCCAAGAGACCCAGTACTTC
TRBD2	TRBJ2-5	16	NA	TRBV5-1	CASSSSSGGLGETQYF	TGCGCCAGCAGCTCGTCTAGCGGGGGGTTGGGAGAGACCCAGTACTTC
NA	TRBJ1-3	15	NA	TRBV7-9	CASSLSFSSGNTIYF	TGTGCCAGCAGCTTATCTTTCAGCTCTGGAAACACCATATATTTT
NA	TRBJ2-4	15	NA	TRBV5-8	CASSPIRGAKNIQYF	TGTGCCAGCAGCCCGATCAGGGGAGCCAAAAACATTCAGTACTTC
NA	TRBJ2-2	15	NA	TRBV11-2	CASSLTATNTGELFF	TGTGCCAGCAGCTTAACAGCGACGAACACCGGGGAGCTGTTTTTT